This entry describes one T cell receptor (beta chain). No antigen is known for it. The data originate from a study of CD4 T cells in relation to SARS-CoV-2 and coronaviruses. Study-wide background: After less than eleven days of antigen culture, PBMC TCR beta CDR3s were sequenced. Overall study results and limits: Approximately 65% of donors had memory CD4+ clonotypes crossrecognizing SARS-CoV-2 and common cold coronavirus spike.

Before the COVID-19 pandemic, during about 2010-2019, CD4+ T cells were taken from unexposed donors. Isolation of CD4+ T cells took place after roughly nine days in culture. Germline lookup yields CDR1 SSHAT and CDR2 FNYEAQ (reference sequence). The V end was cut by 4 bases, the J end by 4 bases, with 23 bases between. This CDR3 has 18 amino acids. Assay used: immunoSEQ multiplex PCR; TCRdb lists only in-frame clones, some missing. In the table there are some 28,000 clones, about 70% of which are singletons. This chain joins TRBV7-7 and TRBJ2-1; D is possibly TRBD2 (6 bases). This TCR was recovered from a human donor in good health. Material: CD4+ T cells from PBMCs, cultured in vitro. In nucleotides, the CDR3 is TGTGCCAGCAGCTCTATCCCTCCATTGGGGGGACTGTACAATGAGCAGTTCTTC. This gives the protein CASSSIPPLGGLYNEQFF. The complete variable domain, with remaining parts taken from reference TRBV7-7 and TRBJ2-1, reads GAGVSQSPRYKVTKRGQDVTLRCDPISSHATLYWYQQALGQGPEFLTYFNYEAQPDKSGLPSDRFSAERPEGSISTLTIQRTEQRDSAMYRCASSSIPPLGGLYNEQFFGPGTRLTVL.